The present T cell receptor (beta chain) was sequenced within a study of T cells expressing NK-cell markers. About the study: Researchers got TCR beta repertoires out of sorted CD3+CD56+NKG2C+, CD3+CD56+NKG2C- and CD3+CD56-NKG2C+ T cells.

Study-wide findings and caveats: A handful of donors showed these clonotypes also leading the CD3+CD56-NKG2C+ fraction.

TCRdb reworked the 5' RACE reads into one entry per CDR3 protein, no DNA. Recorded for this sample: 140,000 or so distinct CDR3 sequences. In regard to this clonotype: Its antigen remains unknown.

Germline CDR1 MNHEY, CDR2 SMNVEV (reference sequence). The CDR3 totals 14 residues. This sequence was found in a man younger than 30 in good health. Source material: blood T cells: a sorted CD56 or NKG2C T cell subset, CD4+ or CD8+ T cells, or bulk PBMC T cells (not recorded which). The chain employs TRBV27 and TRBJ1-5; TCRdb's assignment of TRBD1 cannot be checked, as there is no DNA. CDR3 sequence reads: CASSPRGPSQPQHF.